This T cell receptor (beta chain) was captured in a study of blood T cell repertoires in COVID-19. V shed 0 bases, J shed 5 bases, and the junction held 9 bases outside the gene matches. Germline loops: CDR1 SGHVS, CDR2 FNYEAQ. The CDR3 loop spans 16 amino acids. Sequencing used immunoSEQ multiplex PCR; TCRdb keeps in-frame clones, though not all of them. The table records fewer than 300,000 clones, approximately 92% of them present only once. The sequence was obtained from a woman aged 25-40 years who had recovered from COVID-19. The J gene is TRBJ2-5, the V gene TRBV7-6, with TRBD2 identical over 7 bases. Source material: PBMCs or T cells enriched from blood (not recorded which). The DNA for the CDR3 is TGTGCCAGCAGCTTAGCGGGGAGGGTGGGCTCCGAGACCCAGTACTTC. This sequence encodes CASSLAGRVGSETQYF.